These 25 T cell receptor beta chains share one sample of origin, sequenced in a study of blood T cell repertoires in COVID-19. TCRdb's copy holds only in-frame clones and misses some; the assay was immunoSEQ multiplex PCR. The sample has about 430,000 clones; nearly 90% are singletons. Material for sequencing was PBMCs or T cells enriched from blood (not recorded which). The receptors shown here come from a woman in her late teens or twenties who had been exposed to COVID-19.

This clone was seen a handful of times. The chain carries TRBV14 and TRBJ2-7; the match to TRBD2 covers 7 bases. This CDR3 has 15 amino acids. After removal of 1 base from V and 7 bases from J, the junction contained 10 bases not matched to a gene. Germline V lookup: CDR1 SGHDN, CDR2 FVKESK. CDR3: CASSQVGGALGEQYF. The DNA for the CDR3 is TGTGCCAGCAGCCAAGTGGGAGGGGCGTTAGGGGAGCAGTACTTC.

The V call is TRBV20-1, the J call TRBJ2-2, with 7 bases lining up with TRBD2. The V gene's germline CDR1 is DFQATT and CDR2 SNEGSKA (reference sequence). Unmatched junction bases numbered 9, after V lost 3 bases and J lost 5 bases. The CDR3 loop spans 15 amino acids. CDR3 DNA: TGCAGTGCTAGTAACCATGGACTAGTTACCGGGGAGCTGTTTTTT. Amino acids: CSASNHGLVTGELFF.

The chain links TRBV2 to TRBJ2-1, with 8 positions matching TRBD1. The CDR3 is made up of 14 amino acids. Germline V gives CDR1 SNHLY, CDR2 FYNNEI. Trimming at V came to 2 bases and at J to 6 bases, leaving 3 bases not matched to a gene. The CDR3 reads CASSERTGINEQFF. CDR3 sequence (DNA): TGTGCCAGCAGTGAAAGGACAGGGATCAATGAGCAGTTCTTC.

This sequence joins TRBV7-2 and TRBJ2-2; TRBD1 might be the D (6 bases). The length of the CDR3 is 16 residues. V shed 1 base and J shed 3 bases, with 12 bases lying between them. Germline V gives CDR1 SGHTA, CDR2 FQGNSA. Here the CDR3 reads CASSLGQGPYTGELFF. The CDR3 coding sequence is TGTGCCAGCAGCTTAGGGCAGGGGCCCTACACCGGGGAGCTGTTTTTT. The full variable domain, its missing parts supplied by reference TRBV7-2 and TRBJ2-2, is GAGVSQSPSNKVTEKGKDVELRCDPISGHTALYWYRQSLGQGLEFLIYFQGNSAPDKSGLPSDRFSAERTGGSVSTLTIQRTQQEDSAVYLCASSLGQGPYTGELFFGEGSRLTVL.

The chain joins TRBV21-1 to TRBJ2-1; the DNA was not compared with TRBD2, the D call given in the table. TRBV21-1 corresponds to a pseudogene. This CDR3 is built from 20 residues. The CDR3 DNA reads TGTGCCAGCAGCAAAGCGTCCCGGGGGACTAGCGGGAGGGCCAGAAATGAGCAGTTCTTC. This sequence encodes CASSKASRGTSGRARNEQFF.

The rearrangement uses TRBV9 and TRBJ1-6; D is ambiguous. Germline-derived CDR1 and CDR2 are SGDLS and YYNGEE. The length of the CDR3 is 15 residues. V lost 0 bases, J lost 7 bases, and 11 bases lay in between. CDR3 nucleotides: TGTGCCAGCAGCGTAGGCGGGGTCAACAATTCACCCCTCCACTTT. Protein product: CASSVGGVNNSPLHF.

The table lists this clone with a few counts. The V and J genes are TRBV7-2 and TRBJ1-2; 7 bases are shared with TRBD1. The CDR3 loop spans 13 amino acids. Per germline, CDR1 SGHTA and CDR2 FQGNSA. V lost 4 bases and J lost 6; bases outside the gene matches: 5. This CDR3 reads CASSSTGTHGYTF. CDR3 sequence (DNA): TGTGCCAGCAGCTCGACAGGGACCCATGGCTACACCTTC.

Only a few counts were recorded for this clone. The chain has TRBV10-2 and TRBJ2-1; 14 nucleotides align to TRBD2. V shed 8 bases and J 8 bases; nucleotides not matched to a gene: 5. Germline V gives CDR1 WSHSY, CDR2 SAAADI. The CDR3 runs 14 residues. The CDR3 DNA sequence: TGCGCCAGCGTTAGACTAGCGGGAGGGGATGAGCAGTTCTTC. This gives the protein CASVRLAGGDEQFF.

A few counts support this clone. V usage is TRBV7-2 and J usage is TRBJ1-2; D possibly corresponds to TRBD1 (5 bases). This CDR3 region has 13 residues. The V and J ends lost 4 bases and 8 bases respectively, with 14 bases between them. Germline values: CDR1 SGHTA, CDR2 FQGNSA. As DNA, the CDR3 is TGTGCCAGCAGCTCATATCCCGGGGGAGGCTACACCTTC. As protein: CASSSYPGGGYTF. The full variable domain, its missing parts supplied by reference TRBV7-2 and TRBJ1-2, is GAGVSQSPSNKVTEKGKDVELRCDPISGHTALYWYRQSLGQGLEFLIYFQGNSAPDKSGLPSDRFSAERTGGSVSTLTIQRTQQEDSAVYLCASSSYPGGGYTFGSGTRLTVV.

The chain links TRBV10-1 to TRBJ2-3; D is undetermined. The CDR3 spans 14 residues. Germline lookup yields CDR1 WNHNN and CDR2 SYGVQD (reference sequence). V lost 3 bases and J 2 bases, leaving 9 bases between the germline ends. CDR3 residues: CASSEAKTTDTQYF. The CDR3 DNA is TGCGCCAGCAGTGAAGCTAAAACCACAGATACGCAGTATTTT.

V gene TRBV18 combines with J gene TRBJ1-1; D not certain. This CDR3 spans 14 amino acids. Germline CDR1 reads KGHSH; CDR2 reads LQKENI. Trimming stripped 6 bases from V and 5 bases from J, with 16 bases between. CDR3 sequence (DNA): TGTGCCAGCTCCGTGGCTGGAGGAGGAACTGAAGCTTTCTTT. This translates into CASSVAGGGTEAFF.

There are a few counts of this clone. The V gene is TRBV5-6, the J gene TRBJ2-7; weak D call: TRBD2 (5 bases). The CDR3 extends over 15 amino acids. Germline V gene sequence: CDR1 SGHDT, CDR2 YYEEEE. The germline V and J ends were trimmed by 3 bases and 2 bases, with 15 bases remaining between them. CDR3 nucleotides: TGTGCCAGCAGCTCTTCGGGTGAGGGCCCCTACGAGCAGTACTTC. Translated: CASSSSGEGPYEQYF. Drawing the rest from reference TRBV5-6 and TRBJ2-7, the complete variable domain is DAGVTQSPTHLIKTRGQQVTLRCSPKSGHDTVSWYQQALGQGPQFIFQYYEEEERQRGNFPDRFSGHQFPNYSSELNVNALLLGDSALYLCASSSSGEGPYEQYFGPGTRLTVT.

This clone was counted between two and nine times. The gene calls are TRBV5-1 and TRBJ2-7; TRBD2 aligns across 15 bases. The junction had 6 bases not matched to a gene; V was cut back by 4 bases and J by 4 bases. CDR3 length equals 16 residues. Germline CDR1 SGHRS, CDR2 YFSETQ. The CDR3 sequence: CASSPWTSGRAYEQYF. Written as DNA, the CDR3 is TGCGCCAGCAGCCCGTGGACTAGCGGGAGGGCTTACGAGCAGTACTTC.

The rearrangement uses TRBV9 and TRBJ1-3; 9 bases line up with TRBD1. The CDR3 extends over 16 amino acids. Germline loops: CDR1 SGDLS, CDR2 YYNGEE. With 0 bases clipped from V and 7 bases from J, the junction kept 8 bases outside the gene matches. Here the CDR3 reads CASSVEGTGGRNTIYF. In DNA, the CDR3 is TGTGCCAGCAGCGTAGAGGGAACAGGGGGCAGGAACACCATATATTTT.

In its sample, this clone was seen once. The chain links TRBV29-1 to TRBJ1-1; D unclear. Trimming left V 4 bases short and J 0 bases short, with 9 bases between. The CDR3 is 13 residues long. The V gene's germline CDR1 is SQVTM and CDR2 ANQGSEA. CDR3 amino acids: CSVAVLVNTEAFF. CDR3 DNA: TGCAGCGTTGCTGTTCTAGTGAACACTGAAGCTTTCTTT.

The rearrangement links TRBV6-5 to TRBJ2-1; D may be TRBD2 (5 bases). Germline assignment: CDR1 MNHEY and CDR2 SVGAGI. CDR3 length: 15 amino acids. With 1 base removed from V and 4 bases from J, the gap between germline ends came to 11 bases. This CDR3 is CASSYLTTGYNEQFF. DNA for the CDR3: TGTGCCAGCAGTTACTTGACAACGGGGTACAATGAGCAGTTCTTC.

This clone showed up just once. The chain has TRBV19 and TRBJ2-7, with TRBD1 as a possible D gene (5 bases). CDR1 is LNHDA and CDR2 is SQIVND in the germline V gene (reference sequence). Trimming shortened V by 6 bases and J by 0 bases, and 12 bases separated the two germline ends. This CDR3 spans 14 amino acids. The CDR3 reads CASSAGSPSYEQYF. The CDR3 nucleotides are TGTGCCAGTAGCGCAGGGTCCCCCTCCTACGAGCAGTACTTC.

The V gene is TRBV7-9, the J gene TRBJ1-1; D perhaps matches TRBD1 (6 bases). CDR1 and CDR2 from the germline V gene are SEHNR and FQNEAQ (reference sequence). V was shortened by 5 bases and J by 6 bases, with 10 bases between the two germline ends. CDR3 length equals 12 residues. The CDR3 loop is CASSATGPEAFF. The CDR3 DNA follows: TGTGCCAGCAGCGCGACAGGCCCTGAAGCTTTCTTT.

The CDR3 bases are TGTGCCAGCAGGCAGGAACTAGGAGCACGGGACGAGCAGTACTTC. Protein sequence: CASRQELGARDEQYF. V and J are TRBV28 and TRBJ2-7, with a weak D call TRBD2 (5 bases). Germline V gene sequence: CDR1 MDHEN, CDR2 SYDVKM. The CDR3 has 15 amino acids. With 6 bases removed from V and 5 bases from J, the gap between germline ends came to 20 bases. Supplemented by reference TRBV28 and TRBJ2-7, the full variable domain reads DVKVTQSSRYLVKRTGEKVFLECVQDMDHENMFWYRQDPGLGLRLIYFSYDVKMKEKGDIPEGYSVSREKKERFSLILESASTNQTSMYLCASRQELGARDEQYFGPGTRLTVT.

The chain carries TRBV11-2 and TRBJ1-4; 8 positions match TRBD1. V trimming: 1 base; J trimming: 6 bases; junction bases outside the gene matches: 7. CDR3 length equals 16 residues. Germline V gene lookup returns CDR1 SGHAT and CDR2 FQNNGV. The CDR3 DNA is TGTGCCAGCAGCTTAGTGGCAGGGGGCTCTTATGAAAAACTGTTTTTT. Amino acid sequence: CASSLVAGGSYEKLFF.

The chain couples TRBV4-3 to TRBJ1-2; D is perhaps TRBD1 (6 bases). Trimming removed 0 bases at V and 3 bases at J, with 14 bases between. The CDR3 contains 16 residues. Germline loops: CDR1 LGHNA, CDR2 YSLEER. Here the CDR3 reads CASSQEWQGKDYGYTF. In DNA, the CDR3 is TGCGCCAGCAGCCAAGAGTGGCAGGGGAAGGACTATGGCTACACCTTC.

The CDR3 loop is CASSDRGVRREKLFF. The CDR3 bases are TGTGCCAGCAGCGACCGGGGGGTCCGACGGGAGAAACTGTTTTTT. The rearrangement links TRBV6-5 to TRBJ1-4; D might be TRBD1 (5 bases). Trimming cost V 6 bases and J 11 bases, with 22 bases left between them. The germline V gene encodes CDR1 MNHEY and CDR2 SVGAGI. The CDR3 contains 15 residues.

The V and J genes are TRBV24-1 and TRBJ1-2, with D tentatively TRBD1 (5 bases). V was trimmed by 10 bases and J by 3 bases, leaving 20 bases between them. CDR1 KGHDR and CDR2 SFDVKD come from the germline V gene. CDR3 length: 15 amino acids. The CDR3 region is CATSSGGFPYYGYTF. In DNA form, the CDR3 reads TGTGCCACTAGCAGTGGGGGGTTCCCTTACTATGGCTACACCTTC.

The CDR3 reads CASSYVGGAPNEQFF. Written as DNA, the CDR3 is TGTGCCAGCAGCTATGTCGGGGGGGCCCCCAATGAGCAGTTCTTC. This chain uses TRBV7-2 with TRBJ2-1, with TRBD2 matching 8 bases. Trimming cost V 4 bases and J 6 bases; bases outside gene matches: 8. Germline loops: CDR1 SGHTA, CDR2 FQGNSA. CDR3 length: 15 residues.

The V gene is TRBV5-5, the J gene TRBJ1-1; D not resolved. This CDR3 has 15 residues. The germline gives CDR1 SGHKS, CDR2 YYEKEE (reference sequence). Between the trimmed V and J ends, which lost 0 bases and 1 base, there was a span of 10 bases. This CDR3 is CASSLVAMRNTEAFF. CDR3 sequence (DNA): TGTGCCAGCAGCTTGGTAGCAATGAGGAACACTGAAGCTTTCTTT.